This TCR beta chain was sequenced in a study of T cells after yellow fever vaccination. Study-wide results and caveats: The study found a weaker secondary response that peaked faster, day 5 versus 15. Subsequent booster samples again held most clones from primary vaccination (around 96% CD4, 85% to 90% CD8). The study noted that FACS-sorted repertoires could contain abundant clonotypes contaminating from the bulk population.

This clonotype has at least ten counts. The antigen remains undetermined. The CDR3 is made up of 13 amino acids. V shed 1 base and J shed 3 bases, with 8 bases lying between them. CDR1 SGHRS and CDR2 YFSETQ come from the germline V gene. A single record per CDR3 protein comes from TCRdb applying MiXCR to the 5' RACE reads. The table has some 260,000 distinct CDR3 sequences, about 5.2% seen once. The sequence derives from a man aged 18 to 30 who received the YFV17D yellow fever vaccine. V gene TRBV5-1 combines with J gene TRBJ2-7; D unclear. The sequencing here drew on CD4+ T cells sorted from PBMCs, taken on the day of the yellow fever booster vaccination. In nucleotides, the CDR3 is TGCGCCAGCAGCTTGAACTTCGACTACGAGCAGTACTTC. Protein: CASSLNFDYEQYF.